Listed below are T cell receptor beta chains from one sample, sequenced in a study of blood T cell repertoires in COVID-19. Sequencing used immunoSEQ multiplex PCR; TCRdb keeps in-frame clones, though not all of them. The sample shows over 200,000 clones, about 70% of them seen only once. The specimen sequenced was peripheral blood. Receptor source: a woman at least 80 years old with acute or convalescent COVID-19. Each CDR3 is given with its conserved first and last residue. A D gene is named only where the DNA matches it firmly. Clone size, where shown, is once, few, many, or a class for clones that have expanded.

>TRBV6-5|11|TRBJ1-1|NA|NA
CASSSQGGAFF
TGTGCCAGCAGTTCACAGGGTGGAGCTTTCTTT
>TRBV7-9|19|TRBJ1-1|NA|NA
CASSPYLTGGRPMNTEAFF
TGTGCCAGCAGCCCCTACCTGACAGGCGGCCGACCCATGAACACTGAAGCTTTCTTT
>TRBV4-1|17|TRBJ1-1|NA|NA
CASSQIRPGDIIAEAFF
TGCGCCAGCAGCCAAATACGTCCAGGGGATATTATCGCTGAAGCTTTCTTT
>TRBV6-1|16|TRBJ2-7|NA|NA
CASSEHPRQGRYEQYF
TGTGCCAGCAGTGAGCACCCAAGGCAGGGAAGGTACGAGCAGTACTTC
>TRBV3-1/TRBV3-2|12|TRBJ2-7|NA|NA
CASSHSSYEQYF
TGTGCCAGCAGCCACAGCTCCTACGAGCAGTACTTC
>TRBV5-1|15|TRBJ1-1|once|TRBD1
CASSWTGFGSTEAFF
TGCGCCAGCAGCTGGACAGGGTTCGGGTCGACTGAAGCTTTCTTT
>TRBV2|12|TRBJ1-1|NA|NA
CASRRGTGEAFF
TGTGCCAGCCGCAGGGGAACAGGGGAAGCTTTCTTT
>TRBV7-2|14|TRBJ2-5|NA|NA
CASSRLQGKETQYF
TGTGCCAGCAGCCGCCTACAGGGAAAAGAGACCCAGTACTTC
>TRBV6-5|15|TRBJ2-2|NA|TRBD1
CASRRTGGNTGELFF
TGTGCCAGCAGGCGGACAGGGGGGAACACCGGGGAGCTGTTTTTT
>TRBV5-1|14|TRBJ1-4|NA|NA
CASSLGSDNEKLFF
TGCGCCAGCAGCTTGGGTAGCGACAATGAAAAACTGTTTTTT
>TRBV3-1/TRBV3-2|14|TRBJ1-2|NA|TRBD1
CASSRQGEPYGYTF
TGTGCCAGCAGCCGACAGGGGGAACCATATGGCTACACCTTC
>TRBV19|17|TRBJ1-1|NA|TRBD1
CASSLRQGALMNTEAFF
TGTGCCAGTAGTCTCAGACAGGGAGCCCTTATGAACACTGAAGCTTTCTTT
>TRBV19|15|TRBJ2-3|once|TRBD2
CASSILGLADHTQYF
TGTGCCAGTAGTATTTTAGGACTAGCGGACCATACGCAGTATTTT
>TRBV13|12|TRBJ2-3|NA|NA
CASSLGRGTQYF
TGTGCCAGCAGCTTGGGGCGGGGAACGCAGTATTTT
>TRBV5-1|15|TRBJ1-1|few|NA
CASSLVMSGQGEAFF
TGCGCCAGCAGCTTGGTAATGTCAGGTCAGGGGGAAGCTTTCTTT
>TRBV16|14|TRBJ1-5|once|NA
CASSSQASNQPQHF
TGTGCCAGCAGCTCCCAGGCTAGCAATCAGCCCCAGCATTTT
>TRBV30|14|TRBJ1-3|NA|NA
CAWRWGRGGNTIYF
TGTGCCTGGAGGTGGGGCAGGGGAGGAAACACCATATATTTT
>TRBV7-9|15|TRBJ1-3|once|NA
CASRPPGGSGNTIYF
TGTGCCAGCAGGCCCCCAGGAGGATCTGGAAACACCATATATTTT
>TRBV6-2/TRBV6-3|15|TRBJ2-5|NA|TRBD1
CASSYRPQGAGAQYF
TGTGCCAGCAGTTACAGGCCACAGGGGGCCGGGGCCCAGTACTTC
>TRBV19|15|TRBJ2-6|NA|NA
CASRPSGSGANVLTF
TGTGCCAGTAGACCAAGCGGCTCTGGGGCCAACGTCCTGACTTTC
>TRBV3-1/TRBV3-2|14|TRBJ1-1|NA|TRBD1
CASSPRQGATEAFF
TGTGCCAGCAGCCCTCGACAGGGGGCAACTGAAGCTTTCTTT
>TRBV2|13|TRBJ1-1|NA|NA
CASSLLENTEAFF
TGTGCCAGCAGTTTGTTAGAGAACACTGAAGCTTTCTTT
>TRBV5-4|14|TRBJ2-7|NA|NA
CASSLTGTTYEQYF
TGTGCCAGCAGCTTGACAGGGACGACCTACGAGCAGTACTTC
>TRBV18|16|TRBJ2-2|NA|TRBD2
CASSPGGDLNTGELFF
TGTGCCAGCTCACCCGGGGGGGACCTGAACACCGGGGAGCTGTTTTTT
>TRBV2|15|TRBJ2-3|NA|TRBD2
CASSVSGRGRNTQYF
TGTGCCAGCAGTGTCAGCGGGAGAGGTAGAAATACGCAGTATTTT
>TRBV5-4|16|TRBJ2-7|NA|TRBD1
CASSLEGWDRHYEQYF
TGTGCCAGCAGCTTGGAGGGGTGGGACAGACACTACGAGCAGTACTTC
>TRBV7-9|16|TRBJ2-2|NA|NA
CASSLGRRRNTGELFF
TGTGCCAGCAGCTTAGGGAGACGCAGGAACACCGGGGAGCTGTTTTTT
>TRBV7-7|16|TRBJ2-5|NA|NA
CASSCPGGRAWETQYF
TGTGCCAGCAGCTGCCCAGGAGGGCGAGCATGGGAGACCCAGTACTTC
>TRBV6-6|14|TRBJ2-7|NA|NA
CASSYFLGGDEQYF
TGTGCCAGCAGTTACTTCTTAGGAGGGGACGAGCAGTACTTC
>TRBV19|13|TRBJ1-5|NA|NA
CASSTGLGQPQHF
TGTGCCAGTAGTACAGGGCTTGGCCAGCCCCAGCATTTT
>TRBV3-1/TRBV3-2|15|TRBJ2-3|NA|NA
CASSLSGLSTDTQYF
TGTGCCAGCAGCCTTTCGGGACTTAGCACAGATACGCAGTATTTT
>TRBV6-5|13|TRBJ2-7|NA|TRBD1
CASKRTGPYEQYF
TGTGCCAGCAAAAGGACAGGGCCCTACGAGCAGTACTTC
>TRBV10-3|11|TRBJ2-7|NA|NA
CAISGGYEQYF
TGTGCCATCAGTGGAGGGTACGAGCAGTACTTC
>TRBV6-5|15|TRBJ1-1|NA|TRBD1
CASSYGQGSNTEAFF
TGTGCCAGCAGTTACGGACAGGGGTCGAACACTGAAGCTTTCTTT
>TRBV2|14|TRBJ2-3|NA|TRBD1
CARGTGIFTDTQYF
TGTGCCAGAGGGACAGGGATATTCACAGATACGCAGTATTTT
>TRBV6-6|18|TRBJ1-5|NA|NA
CASSLTPTLGPLVQPQHF
TGTGCCAGCAGTCTCACCCCAACGTTGGGGCCTTTGGTCCAGCCCCAGCATTTT
>TRBV12-3/TRBV12-4|13|TRBJ2-3|few|TRBD1
CASSLGQGDTQYF
TGTGCCAGCAGTTTGGGACAGGGCGATACGCAGTATTTT
>TRBV5-6|15|TRBJ2-1|NA|TRBD2
CASSPRLAGANEQFF
TGTGCCAGCAGCCCAAGACTAGCGGGGGCCAATGAGCAGTTCTTC
>TRBV5-6|14|TRBJ1-2|NA|TRBD1
CASSLTDRVLGYTF
TGTGCCAGCAGCCTAACGGACAGGGTACTAGGCTACACCTTC
>TRBV3-1/TRBV3-2|13|TRBJ1-1|few|NA
CASSPRENTEAFF
TGTGCCAGCAGCCCACGGGAGAACACTGAAGCTTTCTTT